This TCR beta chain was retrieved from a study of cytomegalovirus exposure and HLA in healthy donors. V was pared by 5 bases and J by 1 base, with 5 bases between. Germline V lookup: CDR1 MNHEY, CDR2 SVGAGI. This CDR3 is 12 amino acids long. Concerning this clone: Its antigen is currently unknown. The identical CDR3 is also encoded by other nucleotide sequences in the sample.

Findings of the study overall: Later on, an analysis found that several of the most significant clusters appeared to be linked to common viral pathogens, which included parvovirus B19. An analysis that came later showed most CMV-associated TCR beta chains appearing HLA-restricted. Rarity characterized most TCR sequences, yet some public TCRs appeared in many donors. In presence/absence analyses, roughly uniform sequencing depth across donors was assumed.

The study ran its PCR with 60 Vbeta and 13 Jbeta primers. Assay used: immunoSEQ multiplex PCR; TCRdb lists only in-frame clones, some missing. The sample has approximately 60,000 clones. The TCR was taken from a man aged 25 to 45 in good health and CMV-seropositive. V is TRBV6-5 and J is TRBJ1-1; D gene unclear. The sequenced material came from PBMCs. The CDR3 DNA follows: TGTGCCAGCAGTCGGGGGAACACTGAAGCTTTCTTT. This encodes CASSRGNTEAFF.